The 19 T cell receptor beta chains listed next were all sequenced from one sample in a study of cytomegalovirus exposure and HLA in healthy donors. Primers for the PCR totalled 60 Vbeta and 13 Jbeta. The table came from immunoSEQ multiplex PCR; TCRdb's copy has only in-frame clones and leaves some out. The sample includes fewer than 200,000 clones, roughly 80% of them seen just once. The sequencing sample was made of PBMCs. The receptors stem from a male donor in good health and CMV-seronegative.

The CDR3 nucleotides read TGTGCCAGCAGCCTAAGGGGACAGGGGGCCGGGGTACGGAATTCACCCCTCCACTTT. It encodes CASSLRGQGAGVRNSPLHF. V and J are TRBV7-9 and TRBJ1-6; 12 bases fit TRBD1. Per germline, CDR1 SEHNR and CDR2 FQNEAQ (reference sequence). The CDR3 totals 19 residues. The V and J ends lost 5 bases and 7 bases, in that order; junction bases with no gene match: 15.

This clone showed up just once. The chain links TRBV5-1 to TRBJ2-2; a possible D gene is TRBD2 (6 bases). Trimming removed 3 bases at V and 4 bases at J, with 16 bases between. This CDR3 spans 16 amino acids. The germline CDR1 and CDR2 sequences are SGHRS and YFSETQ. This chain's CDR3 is CASSSDYPMGTGELFF. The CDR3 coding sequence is TGCGCCAGCAGCTCGGACTACCCGATGGGCACCGGGGAGCTGTTTTTT. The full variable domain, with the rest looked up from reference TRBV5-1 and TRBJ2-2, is KAGVTQTPRYLIKTRGQQVTLSCSPISGHRSVSWYQQTPGQGLQFLFEYFSETQRNKGNFPGRFSGRQFSNSRSEMNVSTLELGDSALYLCASSSDYPMGTGELFFGEGSRLTVL.

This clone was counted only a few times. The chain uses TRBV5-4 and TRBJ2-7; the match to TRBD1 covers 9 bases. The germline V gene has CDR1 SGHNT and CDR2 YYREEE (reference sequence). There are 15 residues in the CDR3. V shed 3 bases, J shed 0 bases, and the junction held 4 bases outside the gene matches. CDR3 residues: CASSWGTGISYEQYF. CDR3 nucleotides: TGTGCCAGCAGCTGGGGGACAGGGATCTCCTACGAGCAGTACTTC.

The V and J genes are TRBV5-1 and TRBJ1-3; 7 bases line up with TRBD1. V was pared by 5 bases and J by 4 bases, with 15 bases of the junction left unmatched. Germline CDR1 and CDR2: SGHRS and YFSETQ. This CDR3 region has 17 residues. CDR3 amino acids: CASSYRTGATLGNTIYF. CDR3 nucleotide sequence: TGCGCCAGCAGTTACCGGACAGGAGCTACGCTGGGAAACACCATATATTTT.

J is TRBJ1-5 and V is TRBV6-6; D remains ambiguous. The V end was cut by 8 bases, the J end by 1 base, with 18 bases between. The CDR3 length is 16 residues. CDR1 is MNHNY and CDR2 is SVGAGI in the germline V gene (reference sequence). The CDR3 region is CASYIGSGRSNQPQHF. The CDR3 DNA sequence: TGTGCCAGCTATATTGGGTCGGGGAGGAGCAATCAGCCCCAGCATTTT.

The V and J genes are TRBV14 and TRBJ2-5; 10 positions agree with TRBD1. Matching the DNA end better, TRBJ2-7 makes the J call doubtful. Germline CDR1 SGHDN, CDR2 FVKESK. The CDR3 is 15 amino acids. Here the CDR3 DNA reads TGTGCCAGCAGCCAAGCAGGGGACAGGGGCTACGAGCAGTACTTC. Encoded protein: CASSQAGDRGYEQYF.

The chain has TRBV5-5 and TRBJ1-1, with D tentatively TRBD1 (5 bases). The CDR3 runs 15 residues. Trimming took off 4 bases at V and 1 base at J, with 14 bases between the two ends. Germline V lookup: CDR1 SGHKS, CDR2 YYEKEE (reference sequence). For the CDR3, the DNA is TGTGCCAGCAGCCCCTCTACAGGTTCGAACACTGAAGCTTTCTTT. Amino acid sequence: CASSPSTGSNTEAFF.

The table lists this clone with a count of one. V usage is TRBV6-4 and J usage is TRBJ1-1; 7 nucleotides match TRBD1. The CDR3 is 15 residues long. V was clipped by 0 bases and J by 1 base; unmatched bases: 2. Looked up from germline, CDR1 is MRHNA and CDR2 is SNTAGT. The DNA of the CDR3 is TGTGCCAGCAGTGACTCCAGGACAGGGAACACTGAAGCTTTCTTT. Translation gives CASSDSRTGNTEAFF.

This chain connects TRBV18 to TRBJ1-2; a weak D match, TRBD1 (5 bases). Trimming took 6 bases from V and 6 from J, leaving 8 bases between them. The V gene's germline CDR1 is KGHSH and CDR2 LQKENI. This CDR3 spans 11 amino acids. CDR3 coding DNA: TGTGCCAGCTCTCAGACAGATGGCTACACCTTC. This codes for CASSQTDGYTF.

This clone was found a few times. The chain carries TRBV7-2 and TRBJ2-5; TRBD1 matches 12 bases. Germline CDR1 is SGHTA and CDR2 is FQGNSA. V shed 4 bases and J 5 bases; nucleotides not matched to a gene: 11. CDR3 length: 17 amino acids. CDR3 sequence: CASSSGTGGSGGETQYF. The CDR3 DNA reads TGTGCCAGCAGCTCCGGGACAGGGGGCAGTGGAGGTGAGACCCAGTACTTC. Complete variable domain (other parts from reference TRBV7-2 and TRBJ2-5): GAGVSQSPSNKVTEKGKDVELRCDPISGHTALYWYRQSLGQGLEFLIYFQGNSAPDKSGLPSDRFSAERTGGSVSTLTIQRTQQEDSAVYLCASSSGTGGSGGETQYFGPGTRLLVL.

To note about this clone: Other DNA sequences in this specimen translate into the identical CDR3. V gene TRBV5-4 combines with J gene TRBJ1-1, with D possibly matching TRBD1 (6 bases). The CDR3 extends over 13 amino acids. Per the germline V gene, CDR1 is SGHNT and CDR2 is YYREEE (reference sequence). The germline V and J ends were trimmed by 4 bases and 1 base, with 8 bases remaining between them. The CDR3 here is CASSPGQNTEAFF. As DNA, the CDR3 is TGTGCCAGCAGCCCGGGACAGAACACTGAAGCTTTCTTT.

CDR3 region: CASSSQGYSGNTIYF. In nucleotides, the CDR3 is TGTGCCAGCAGCTCACAGGGATACTCTGGAAACACCATATATTTT. The V gene is TRBV11-2, the J gene TRBJ1-3; D perhaps matches TRBD1 (6 bases). Germline V gives CDR1 SGHAT, CDR2 FQNNGV. The CDR3 is 15 amino acids. The ends were cut back, 4 bases at V and 0 bases at J, with 10 bases in the middle.

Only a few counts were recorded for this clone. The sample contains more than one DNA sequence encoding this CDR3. This CDR3 reads CASSGTGGNQPQHF. The CDR3 DNA reads as TGTGCCAGCAGCGGGACAGGGGGCAATCAGCCCCAGCATTTT. V is TRBV2 and J is TRBJ1-5; 10 positions match TRBD1. CDR3 length: 14 residues. Unmatched junction bases numbered 1, after V lost 6 bases and J lost 2 bases. Germline CDR1 and CDR2: SNHLY and FYNNEI.

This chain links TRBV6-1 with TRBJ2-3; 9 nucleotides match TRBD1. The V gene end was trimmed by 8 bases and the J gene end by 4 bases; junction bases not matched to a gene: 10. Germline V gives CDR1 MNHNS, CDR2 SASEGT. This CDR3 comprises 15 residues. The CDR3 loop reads CASRAGQGVADTQYF. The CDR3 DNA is TGTGCCAGCCGGGCGGGACAGGGAGTGGCAGATACGCAGTATTTT.

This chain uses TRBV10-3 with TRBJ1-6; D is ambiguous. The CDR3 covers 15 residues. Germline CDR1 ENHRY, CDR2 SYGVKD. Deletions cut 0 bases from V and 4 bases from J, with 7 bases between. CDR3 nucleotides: TGTGCCATCAGTGAGTCGATCCAGTATAATTCACCCCTCCACTTT. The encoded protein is CAISESIQYNSPLHF.

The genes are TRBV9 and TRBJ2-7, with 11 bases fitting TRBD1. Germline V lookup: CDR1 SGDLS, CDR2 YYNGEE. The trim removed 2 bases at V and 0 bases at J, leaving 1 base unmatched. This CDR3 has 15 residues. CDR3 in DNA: TGTGCCAGCAGCGTCGGGACAGGGGGCTCCTACGAGCAGTACTTC. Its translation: CASSVGTGGSYEQYF.

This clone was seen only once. The CDR3 spells CASSGGQRTEAFF. The DNA of the CDR3 is TGTGCCAGCAGTGGAGGACAGCGGACTGAAGCTTTCTTT. The chain couples TRBV6-5 to TRBJ1-1; D might be TRBD1 (6 bases). V lost 5 bases and J lost 5, with 12 bases in between. The CDR3 loop spans 13 amino acids. Germline CDR1 is MNHEY and CDR2 is SVGAGI.

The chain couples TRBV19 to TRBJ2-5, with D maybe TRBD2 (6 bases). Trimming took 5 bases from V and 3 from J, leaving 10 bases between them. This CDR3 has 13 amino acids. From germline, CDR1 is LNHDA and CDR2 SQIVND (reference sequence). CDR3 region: CASSRASEETQYF. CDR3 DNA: TGTGCCAGTAGTCGGGCTAGCGAAGAGACCCAGTACTTC.

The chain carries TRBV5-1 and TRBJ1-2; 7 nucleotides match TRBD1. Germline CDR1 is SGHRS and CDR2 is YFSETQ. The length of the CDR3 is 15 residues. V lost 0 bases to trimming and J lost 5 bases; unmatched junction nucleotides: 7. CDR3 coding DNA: TGCGCCAGCAGCTTGGCCGTCGGGACAGCTTATGGCTACACCTTC. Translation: CASSLAVGTAYGYTF.